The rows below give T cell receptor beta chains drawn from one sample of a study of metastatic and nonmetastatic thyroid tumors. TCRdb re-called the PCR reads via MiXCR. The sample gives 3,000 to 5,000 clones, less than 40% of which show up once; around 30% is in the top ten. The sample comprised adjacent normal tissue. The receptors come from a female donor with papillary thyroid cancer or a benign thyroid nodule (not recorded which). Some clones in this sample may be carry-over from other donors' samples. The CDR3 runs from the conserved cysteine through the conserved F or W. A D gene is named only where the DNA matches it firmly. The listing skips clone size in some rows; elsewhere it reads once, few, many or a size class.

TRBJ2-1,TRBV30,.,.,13,CAWSVYTAMQQFF,TGTGCCTGGAGTGTTTATACCGCAATGCAGCAGTTCTTC
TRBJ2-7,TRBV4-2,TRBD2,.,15,CASSVGLAGSGEQYF,TGTGCCAGCAGCGTAGGATTAGCGGGTTCGGGCGAGCAGTACTTC
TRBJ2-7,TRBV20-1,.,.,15,CSARDPQGGTYEQYF,TGCAGTGCTAGAGATCCCCAGGGGGGGACCTACGAGCAGTACTTC
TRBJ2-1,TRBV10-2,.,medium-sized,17,CASSESGLPTEYNEQFF,TGCGCCAGCAGTGAGTCGGGCCTCCCGACAGAATACAATGAGCAGTTCTTC
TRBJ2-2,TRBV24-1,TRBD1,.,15,CATSDLDRGPGELFF,TGTGCCACCAGTGATTTGGACAGGGGGCCCGGGGAGCTGTTTTTT
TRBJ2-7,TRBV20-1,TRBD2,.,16,CSARDPVAGHLYEQYF,TGCAGTGCTAGAGATCCAGTAGCGGGTCATCTCTACGAGCAGTACTTC
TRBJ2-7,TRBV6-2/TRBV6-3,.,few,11,CASSPNYEQYF,TGTGCCAGCAGCCCTAACTACGAGCAGTACTTC
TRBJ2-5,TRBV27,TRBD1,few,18,CASSLVRFGDRGRETQYF,TGTGCCAGCAGTTTAGTAAGGTTCGGTGACAGGGGGCGAGAGACCCAGTACTTC
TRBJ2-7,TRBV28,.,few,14,CASSLNWGSYEQYF,TGTGCCAGCAGTTTAAATTGGGGCTCCTACGAGCAGTACTTC
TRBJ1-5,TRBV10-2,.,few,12,CATSNSNQPQHF,TGCGCCACCAGTAATAGCAATCAGCCCCAGCATTTT
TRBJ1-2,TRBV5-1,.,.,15,CASSLVGQPNYGYTF,TGCGCCAGCAGCTTGGTCGGACAGCCTAACTATGGCTACACCTTC
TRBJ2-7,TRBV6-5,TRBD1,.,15,CASSSTGQHAYEQYF,TGTGCCAGCAGTTCGACGGGACAGCACGCCTACGAGCAGTACTTC
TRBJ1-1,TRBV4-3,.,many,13,CASSQDLVTEAFF,TGCGCCAGCAGCCAAGATTTGGTAACTGAAGCTTTCTTT
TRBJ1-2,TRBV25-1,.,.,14,CASSELGRNYGYTF,TGTGCCAGCAGTGAATTAGGCAGGAACTATGGCTACACCTTC
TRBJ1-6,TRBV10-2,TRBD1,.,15,CASKPGQGWNSPLHF,TGCGCCAGCAAACCGGGACAGGGGTGGAATTCACCCCTCCACTTT
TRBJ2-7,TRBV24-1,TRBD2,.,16,CATSDFGTSGSIEQYF,TGTGCCACCAGTGACTTCGGGACTAGCGGGAGTATCGAGCAGTACTTC
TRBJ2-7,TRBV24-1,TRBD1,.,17,CATSDFGDRLHEEEQYF,TGTGCCACCAGTGATTTTGGGGACAGGTTGCACGAAGAGGAGCAGTACTTC
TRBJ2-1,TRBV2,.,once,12,CACRVESNEQFF,TGTGCCTGCAGAGTAGAGTCCAATGAGCAGTTCTTC
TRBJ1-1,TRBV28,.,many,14,CASSLSGSGAGAFF,TGTGCCAGCAGTTTATCCGGCTCGGGGGCCGGGGCTTTCTTT
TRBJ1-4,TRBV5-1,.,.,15,CASSSTVATNEKLFF,TGCGCCAGCAGCTCAACGGTTGCAACTAATGAAAAACTGTTTTTT
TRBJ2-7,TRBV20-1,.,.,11,CSAHKGNEQYF,TGCAGTGCTCACAAAGGTAACGAGCAGTACTTC
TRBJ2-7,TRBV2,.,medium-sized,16,CASRGMGGHSGSEQYF,TGTGCCAGCAGAGGCATGGGGGGACATAGTGGCTCAGAGCAGTACTTC
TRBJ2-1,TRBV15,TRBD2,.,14,CGTSRDYSYTEQIF,TGTGGCACCAGCAGGGACTATAGTTACACTGAGCAGATCTTC
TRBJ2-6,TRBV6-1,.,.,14,CAAGLHSGANVLTF,TGTGCCGCGGGGCTTCACTCTGGGGCCAACGTCCTGACTTTC
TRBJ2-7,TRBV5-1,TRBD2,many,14,CASSPRGGYYEQYF,TGCGCCAGCAGCCCACGCGGGGGTTACTACGAGCAGTACTTC
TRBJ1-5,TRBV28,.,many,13,CASSRQSNQPQHF,TGTGCCAGCAGTAGGCAAAGCAATCAGCCCCAGCATTTT
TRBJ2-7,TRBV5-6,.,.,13,CASSLPGNYEQYF,TGTGCCAGCAGCTTACCAGGGAACTACGAGCAGTACTTC
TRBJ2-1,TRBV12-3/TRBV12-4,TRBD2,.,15,CASTPSGSVVDEQFF,TGTGCCAGCACGCCTAGCGGGAGTGTTGTGGATGAGCAGTTCTTC
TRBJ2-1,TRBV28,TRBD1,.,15,CASSYGTGLYNHQFF,TGTGCCAGCAGTTATGGGACAGGGCTCTACAATCATCAGTTCTTC
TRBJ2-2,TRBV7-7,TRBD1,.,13,CASGQGRAGELFF,TGTGCTAGCGGACAGGGAAGGGCCGGGGAGCTGTTTTTC
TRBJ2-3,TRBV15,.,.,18,CATSRESGPIGGLGTQYF,TGTGCCACCAGCAGAGAATCCGGTCCAATAGGCGGTCTTGGTACGCAGTATTTT